This is a list of T cell receptor beta chains from one sample in a study of identical twins. TCRdb reanalysed the 5' RACE reads using MiXCR and keeps one entry per CDR3 protein. The sample shows approximately 890,000 distinct CDR3 sequences, 9% to 15% of them seen only once. The sample was also reused in another study, on yellow fever vaccine responses in identical twins.

The sequenced sample consisted of PBMCs. These receptors all stem from a woman aged 18 to 35 in good health. CDR3s include the opening cysteine and the closing phenylalanine or tryptophan.

TRBV27	TRBJ2-7	CASSLSGAQHSYEQYF
TRBV5-4	TRBJ2-1	CASSGASGVYEQFF
TRBV28	TRBJ2-3	CASIDRDRGTDTQYF
TRBV6-1	TRBJ2-1	CASGVYNEQFF
TRBV12-5	TRBJ2-1	CASGLGHGSYNEQFF
TRBV7-9	TRBJ2-1	CASSLTFQESPSEQFF
TRBV5-1	TRBJ2-7	CASSLRTGSRSSSYEQYF
TRBV5-5	TRBJ2-7	CASSFRFSYEQYF
TRBV4-1	TRBJ2-7	CASSQDPHGDFNYEQYF
TRBV12-3/TRBV12-4	TRBJ2-2	CASSLAGSSLTGELFF
TRBV20-1	TRBJ2-3	CSASEPLAGDPTDTQYF
TRBV24-1	TRBJ2-2	CATSGGPLSGELFF
TRBV9	TRBJ2-2	CASSVDGGTGELFF
TRBV10-3	TRBJ1-1	CAISESSWEAFF
TRBV20-1	TRBJ2-5	CSAKGLAQETQYF
TRBV12-3/TRBV12-4	TRBJ2-6	CASSLAYGPGANVLTF
TRBV7-9	TRBJ2-1	CASSLRAGGSSYNEQFF
TRBV6-1	TRBJ1-5	CASRRQGLAYSNQPQHF
TRBV29-1	TRBJ2-2	CSVGRGAGELFF
TRBV3-1	TRBJ2-7	CASSQGSYEQYF
TRBV20-1	TRBJ2-1	CSARAPVAAGANYNEQFF
TRBV19	TRBJ2-2	CASSIGQGVIGELFF
TRBV2	TRBJ1-6	CASRRQGAENSPLHF
TRBV25-1	TRBJ1-2	CASSESRAPLDYRGYTF
TRBV12-3/TRBV12-4	TRBJ2-1	CASSPPGGAGNEQFF
TRBV3-1	TRBJ2-7	CASSLSGSSTYEQYF
TRBV12-3/TRBV12-4	TRBJ2-3	CASSLGLGTAQYF
TRBV4-1	TRBJ1-5	CASSRVNSNQPQHF
TRBV19	TRBJ2-2	CASSDQGASTGELFF
TRBV6-5	TRBJ2-1	CATGLAYNEQFF
TRBV10-3	TRBJ2-1	CAISESGTGYHEQFF
TRBV5-1	TRBJ2-5	CASYAAETQYF
TRBV27	TRBJ2-3	CASSPRLLGFTDTQYF
TRBV5-1	TRBJ2-3	CASSFSRAADTQYF
TRBV5-1	TRBJ2-7	CASTNRATGGFEQYF
TRBV14	TRBJ1-1	CASSHGLGRLLGSTEAFF
TRBV29-1	TRBJ2-5	CSVEAPLDRVAETQYF
TRBV5-1	TRBJ2-5	CASSGGPSQETQYF
TRBV18	TRBJ2-1	CASSPRDDNEQFF
TRBV5-1	TRBJ1-2	CASSFSGDYGYTF
TRBV10-3	TRBJ2-5	CATTGSKAQYF
TRBV6-2/TRBV6-3	TRBJ2-2	CASRRLNTGELFF
TRBV5-1	TRBJ1-1	CASSLDGEVAAEAFF
TRBV3-1	TRBJ2-7	CASSQGAGREQYF
TRBV20-1	TRBJ2-3	CSARQSSGSGADTQYF